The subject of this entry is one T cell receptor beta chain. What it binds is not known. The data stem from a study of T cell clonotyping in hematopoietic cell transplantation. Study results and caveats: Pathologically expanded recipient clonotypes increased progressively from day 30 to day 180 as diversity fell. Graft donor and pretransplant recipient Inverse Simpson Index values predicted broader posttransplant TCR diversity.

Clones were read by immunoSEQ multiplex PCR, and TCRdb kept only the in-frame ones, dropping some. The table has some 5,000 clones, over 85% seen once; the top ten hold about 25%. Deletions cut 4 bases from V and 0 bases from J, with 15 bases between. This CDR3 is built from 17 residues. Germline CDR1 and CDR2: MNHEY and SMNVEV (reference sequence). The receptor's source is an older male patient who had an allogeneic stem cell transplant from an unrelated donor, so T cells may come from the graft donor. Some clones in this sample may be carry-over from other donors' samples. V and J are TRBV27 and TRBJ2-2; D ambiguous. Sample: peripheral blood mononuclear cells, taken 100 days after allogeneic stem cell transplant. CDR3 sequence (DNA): TGTGCCAGCAGTTCTTGGTGGGGAACCCCGAACACCGGGGAGCTGTTTTTT. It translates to CASSSWWGTPNTGELFF.